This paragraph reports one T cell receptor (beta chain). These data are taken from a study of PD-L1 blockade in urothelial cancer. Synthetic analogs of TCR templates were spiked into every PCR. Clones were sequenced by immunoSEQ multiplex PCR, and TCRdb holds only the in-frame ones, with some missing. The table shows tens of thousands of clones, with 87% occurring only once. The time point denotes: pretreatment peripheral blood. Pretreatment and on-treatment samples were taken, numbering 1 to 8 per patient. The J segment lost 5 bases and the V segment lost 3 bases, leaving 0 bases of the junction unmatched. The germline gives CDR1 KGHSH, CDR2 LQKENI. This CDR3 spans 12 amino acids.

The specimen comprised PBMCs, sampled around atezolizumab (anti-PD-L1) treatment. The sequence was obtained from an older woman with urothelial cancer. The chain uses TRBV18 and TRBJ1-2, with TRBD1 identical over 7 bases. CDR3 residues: CASSPGQYGYTF. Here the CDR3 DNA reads TGTGCCAGCTCACCGGGACAGTATGGCTACACCTTC. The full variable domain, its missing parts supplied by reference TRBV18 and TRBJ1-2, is NAGVMQNPRHLVRRRGQEARLRCSPMKGHSHVYWYRQLPEEGLKFMVYLQKENIIDESGMPKERFSAEFPKEGPSILRIQQVVRGDSAAYFCASSPGQYGYTFGSGTRLTVV.